This T cell receptor beta chain is from a study of early T cells in non-severe SARS-CoV-2 infection. In its sample, this clonotype was seen many times. One entry per CDR3 protein, called by TCRdb with MiXCR from the 5' RACE reads. The table lists tens of thousands of distinct CDR3 sequences, about an eighth of them singletons, with about 1.3% in the top ten. The CDR3 has 14 amino acids. Trimming removed 8 bases from V and 8 bases from J; junction bases left unmatched: 10. Input material: whole blood. The receptor's source is an adult who was a healthcare worker with PCR-confirmed SARS-CoV-2 infection or an uninfected control (not recorded which). This sequence joins TRBV12-3 or TRBV12-4 and TRBJ2-1; 9 bases align to TRBD1. The CDR3 sequence is CASLSGTGSDEQFF. The CDR3 DNA reads as TGTGCCAGCCTAAGCGGGACAGGGAGCGATGAGCAGTTCTTC.